Shown below are 10 T cell receptor beta chains from a single sample sequenced in a study of shared clonotypes between healthy human individuals. Measured with immunoSEQ multiplex PCR; TCRdb has only the in-frame clones, and not every one. The table lists some 2,000,000 clones, around 95% of them singletons. The specimen sequenced was naive CD4+ T cells sorted from blood. This sample's subset: CD45RA+ positively selected. Receptor source: a man aged 18 to 30 in good health.

The V call is TRBV11-3, the J call TRBJ1-6; the D is unclear. The V gene lost 5 bases and the J gene lost 10 bases, with 12 bases spanning the gap. CDR3 length: 13 residues. Germline CDR1 and CDR2: SGHNT and YENEEA. CDR3 in DNA: TGTGCCAGCAGCCAATTTGTGTTCTCACCCCTCCACTTT. Translating gives CASSQFVFSPLHF.

This clone has a single count. CDR3 loop: CASSYSYSGYNEQFF. CDR3 nucleotide sequence: TGTGCCAGCAGTTACTCATATTCGGGGTACAATGAGCAGTTCTTC. V and J are TRBV6-5 and TRBJ2-1; possibly TRBD2 for D (5 bases). The CDR3 consists of 15 residues. Germline CDR1 is MNHEY and CDR2 is SVGAGI. Trimming cost V 0 bases and J 4 bases, with 10 bases left between them.

The CDR3 reads CASSLAGDSLQETQYF. The CDR3 DNA reads as TGTGCCAGCAGCTTAGCAGGGGACAGTCTCCAAGAGACCCAGTACTTC. V is TRBV7-9 and J is TRBJ2-5; TRBD1 agrees at 7 bases. The trim removed 0 bases at V and 1 base at J, leaving 5 bases unmatched. The length of the CDR3 is 16 residues. Per germline, CDR1 SEHNR and CDR2 FQNEAQ (reference sequence).

The chain combines TRBV6-5 with TRBJ1-6, with D possibly matching TRBD1 (5 bases). The germline V gene has CDR1 MNHEY and CDR2 SVGAGI. The V gene lost 0 bases and the J gene lost 7 bases, with 10 bases spanning the gap. The CDR3 is 15 amino acids. CDR3 bases: TGTGCCAGCAGTTACTCGACAGTGGGAAATTCACCCCTCCACTTT. This codes for CASSYSTVGNSPLHF.

The J gene is TRBJ1-6, the V gene TRBV7-2; D uncertain. Trimming cost V 1 base and J 7 bases, with 20 bases left between them. The CDR3 totals 18 residues. Germline-derived CDR1 and CDR2 are SGHTA and FQGNSA. CDR3 in amino acids: CASSLVGQSGVKNSPLHF. CDR3 coding DNA: TGTGCCAGCAGCTTAGTTGGGCAGTCGGGCGTGAAGAATTCACCCCTCCACTTT.

The V gene is TRBV18, the J gene TRBJ1-6; perhaps TRBD1 as D (5 bases). The CDR3 extends over 14 amino acids. Trimming removed 6 bases from V and 9 bases from J, with 15 bases in between. Germline V gene lookup returns CDR1 KGHSH and CDR2 LQKENI. The CDR3 bases are TGTGCCAGCTCGCAAGACAGTTCACGTTCACCCCTCCACTTT. Protein: CASSQDSSRSPLHF.

The V gene is TRBV27, the J gene TRBJ1-2; D might be TRBD1 (6 bases). The CDR3 contains 14 residues. The germline gives CDR1 MNHEY, CDR2 SMNVEV (reference sequence). V gave up 6 bases and J gave up 6 bases, with 17 bases separating them. This CDR3 reads CASSRRDMSDGYTF. The CDR3 DNA reads TGTGCCAGCAGCCGCCGGGACATGTCGGATGGCTACACCTTC.

This chain joins TRBV6-5 and TRBJ2-7, with 10 bases lining up with TRBD2. There are 15 residues in the CDR3. The V and J ends lost 4 bases and 2 bases, in that order; junction bases with no gene match: 5. Germline CDR1 is MNHEY and CDR2 is SVGAGI. As DNA, the CDR3 is TGTGCCAGCAGTTCCCTAACTAGCGGGACCTACGAGCAGTACTTC. Its protein product is CASSSLTSGTYEQYF.

The V gene is TRBV6-1, the J gene TRBJ2-1; TRBD2 is a possible D gene (6 bases). Germline CDR1 and CDR2: MNHNS and SASEGT. The CDR3 is 11 residues long. V was shortened by 7 bases and J by 11 bases, with 12 bases between the two germline ends. The CDR3 spells CASTPGLQQFF. In DNA, the CDR3 is TGTGCCAGCACGCCAGGACTACAGCAGTTCTTC.

The V gene is TRBV2, the J gene TRBJ1-1; D gene ambiguous. CDR1 SNHLY and CDR2 FYNNEI come from the germline V gene. Between the trimmed V and J ends, which lost 7 bases and 0 bases, there was a span of 6 bases. This CDR3 is 12 amino acids long. CDR3: CASIRVNTEAFF. The CDR3 nucleotides are TGTGCCAGCATAAGGGTGAACACTGAAGCTTTCTTT. The variable domain in full, completed from reference TRBV2 and TRBJ1-1, reads EPEVTQTPSHQVTQMGQEVILRCVPISNHLYFYWYRQILGQKVEFLVSFYNNEISEKSEIFDDQFSVERPDGSNFTLKIRSTKLEDSAMYFCASIRVNTEAFFGQGTRLTVV.